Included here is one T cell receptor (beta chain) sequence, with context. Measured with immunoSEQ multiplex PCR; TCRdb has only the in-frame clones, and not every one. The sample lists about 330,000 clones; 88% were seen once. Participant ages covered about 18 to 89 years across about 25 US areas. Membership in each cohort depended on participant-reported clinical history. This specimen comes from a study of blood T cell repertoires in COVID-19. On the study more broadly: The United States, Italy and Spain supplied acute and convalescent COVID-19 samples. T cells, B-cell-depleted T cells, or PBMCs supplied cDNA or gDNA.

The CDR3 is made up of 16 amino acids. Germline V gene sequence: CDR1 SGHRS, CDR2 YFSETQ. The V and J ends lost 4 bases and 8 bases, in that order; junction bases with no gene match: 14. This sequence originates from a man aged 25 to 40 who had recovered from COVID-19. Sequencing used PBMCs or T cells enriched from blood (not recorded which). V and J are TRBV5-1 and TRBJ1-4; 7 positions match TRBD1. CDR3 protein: CASSPSGGGQSEKLFF. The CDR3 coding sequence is TGCGCCAGCAGCCCATCGGGAGGGGGCCAGTCGGAAAAACTGTTTTTT. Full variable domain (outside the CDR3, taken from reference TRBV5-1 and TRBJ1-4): KAGVTQTPRYLIKTRGQQVTLSCSPISGHRSVSWYQQTPGQGLQFLFEYFSETQRNKGNFPGRFSGRQFSNSRSEMNVSTLELGDSALYLCASSPSGGGQSEKLFFGSGTQLSVL.